This TCR beta chain was recorded in a study of blood T cell repertoires in COVID-19. For the study at large: COVID-19 samples from acute and convalescent phases originated in the United States, Italy and Spain. T cells, B-cell-depleted T cells, or PBMCs supplied cDNA or gDNA.

The CDR3 covers 15 residues. Germline-derived CDR1 and CDR2 are SGHTA and FQGNSA. V lost 5 bases to trimming and J lost 6 bases, with 19 bases between them. Seattle's enrolled individuals joined amid active infection and were then monitored longitudinally. In the original analysis: Estimated nucleated cell counts came from reference gene primer amplification. Method: immunoSEQ multiplex PCR; TCRdb's copy keeps in-frame clones and lacks some. V and J calls and clone size are copied from that table; D and trimming were computed from the DNA. There are roughly 310,000 clones in the sample; roughly 88% occur only once, and 2.9% lies in the top ten.

The chain uses TRBV7-2 and TRBJ1-2; D is ambiguous. The sequence came from a woman aged 25 to 39 with COVID-19, enrolled during active disease. The sequencing sample was made of peripheral blood. The CDR3 reads CASSLRMEDRNGYTF. The CDR3 bases are TGTGCCAGCAGCCTTAGGATGGAGGACCGGAATGGCTACACCTTC.